This TCR beta chain stems from a study of blood T cells in healthy people across ages. For the study at large: Template switching retrieved approximately one barcoded beta molecule for each two T cells.

V was cut by 4 bases and J by 6 bases, with 3 bases left in between. This CDR3 comprises 9 residues. From germline, CDR1 is SQVTM and CDR2 ANQGSEA. Through a sample-barcoded 5' primer and a J-beta primer mix, a second PCR was run for roughly 6 to 12 cycles. Via MiXCR, TCRdb re-called the 5' RACE reads, giving one row per CDR3 protein. The table has about 900,000 distinct CDR3 sequences, 62% seen once. On this clonotype itself: Its antigen remains unidentified.

Whole-study findings and limits: Diversity estimated from one million T cells was considered an underestimate. Versus aged donors, long-lived donors had higher diversity and more naive CD4+ cells.

This sequence originates from a young man in good health. This rearrangement joins TRBV29-1 to TRBJ1-2; D remains unclear. Source material: blood. CDR3 sequence: CSVGDGYTF. Written as DNA, the CDR3 is TGCAGCGTTGGGGATGGCTACACCTTC.